What follows are 5 T cell receptor beta chains derived from one specimen sequenced in a study of blood T cell repertoires in COVID-19 (dated by TCRdb to 2018 to 2020). Library creation used the immunoSEQ multiplex PCR assay. TCRdb mirrors the immuneACCESS table, restricted to in-frame sequences. Some clones are absent from its copies; in checked studies, under half trace to an unresolved V gene, and the reason for the others is unknown. The sample table shows a few hundred thousand clones, and around nine tenths are seen once. The ten largest clones represent around 12% of the sample. What was sequenced was peripheral blood. Every receptor here comes from a woman aged 55 to 70 with acute or convalescent COVID-19.

The rearrangement links TRBV2 to TRBJ1-2; D is unclear. V was pared by 5 bases and J by 0 bases, with 10 bases between. The length of the CDR3 is 14 residues. Germline CDR1 reads SNHLY; CDR2 reads FYNNEI. DNA for the CDR3: TGTGCCAGCAGTCGGGATCTAGCTAACTATGGCTACACCTTC. This sequence encodes CASSRDLANYGYTF. The complete variable domain, with remaining parts taken from reference TRBV2 and TRBJ1-2, reads EPEVTQTPSHQVTQMGQEVILRCVPISNHLYFYWYRQILGQKVEFLVSFYNNEISEKSEIFDDQFSVERPDGSNFTLKIRSTKLEDSAMYFCASSRDLANYGYTFGSGTRLTVV.

This clone has only one observation. V usage is TRBV6-2 or TRBV6-3 and J usage is TRBJ1-5; TRBD1 is a possible D gene (6 bases). This CDR3 comprises 15 residues. CDR1 and CDR2 (germline): MNHEY, SVGEGT. V shed 6 bases and J shed 3 bases, with 15 bases lying between them. The chain's CDR3 is CASSLQGLINQPQHF. The CDR3 nucleotides read TGTGCCAGCAGCTTACAGGGCCTGATCAATCAGCCCCAGCATTTT.

The V gene is TRBV5-1, the J gene TRBJ2-1, with D tentatively TRBD1 (6 bases). Germline V gene data show CDR1 as SGHRS and CDR2 as YFSETQ. V lost 0 bases to trimming and J lost 5 bases, with 12 bases between them. The CDR3 length is 15 residues. The CDR3 loop is CASSLAPSGDNEQFF. The DNA of the CDR3 is TGCGCCAGCAGCTTGGCCCCCTCAGGGGACAATGAGCAGTTCTTC.

The V call is TRBV7-2, the J call TRBJ1-5, with D tentatively TRBD1 (6 bases). Germline V gene data show CDR1 as SGHTA and CDR2 as FQGNSA. The CDR3 has 15 residues. Trimming took 0 bases from V and 4 from J, leaving 10 bases between them. The CDR3 loop is CASSLAGTNNQPQHF. CDR3 in DNA: TGTGCCAGCAGCTTAGCCGGGACAAATAATCAGCCCCAGCATTTT.

This rearrangement joins TRBV11-2 to TRBJ1-1; 10 bases match TRBD1. The V segment lost 5 bases and the J segment 0 bases; nucleotides outside the gene matches: 9. Germline V CDR1 and CDR2: SGHAT, FQNNGV. This CDR3 region has 17 residues. CDR3: CASSRVGTGALNTEAFF. CDR3 DNA sequence: TGTGCCAGCAGCCGAGTCGGGACAGGGGCCCTGAACACTGAAGCTTTCTTT.